These T cell receptor beta chains were read from a single sample in a study of T cell repertoires in cytomegalovirus infection. TCRdb redid the calling of the reads with MiXCR, one entry per CDR3 protein. This table has a few hundred thousand distinct CDR3 sequences, just under 40% appearing once. For these TCRs, the target antigens are not known. This specimen was cultured PBMCs, taken from culture after CMV antigen stimulation. These receptors all come from a human donor in good health (CMV status not recorded). Some clones in this sample may be carry-over from other donors' samples. The CDR3 runs from the conserved cysteine through the conserved F or W. The D gene is left open where the match is weak. Expanded clones are given a class, and other clones once, few, many or no size at all.

>NA|NA|TRBJ2-7|TRBV28
CASRGDQVYEQYF
TGTGCCAGCAGGGGGGACCAAGTCTACGAGCAGTACTTC
>NA|NA|TRBJ2-3|TRBV20-1
CSARPPGGGRTQYF
TGCAGTGCTAGGCCCCCGGGGGGCGGTCGTACGCAGTATTTT
>TRBD1|few|TRBJ2-6|TRBV7-8
CASSLGPLKQGALSGANVLTF
TGTGCCAGCAGCTTAGGGCCCCTCAAACAGGGGGCTCTTTCTGGGGCCAACGTCCTGACTTTC
>NA|NA|TRBJ2-4|TRBV7-2
CASSASRGRIQYF
TGTGCCAGCAGCGCATCTCGTGGCAGGATTCAGTACTTC
>TRBD2|NA|TRBJ2-1|TRBV7-2
CASRVAGGRTNEQFF
TGTGCCAGCAGGGTTGCGGGGGGCAGAACCAATGAGCAGTTCTTC
>TRBD2|NA|TRBJ2-5|TRBV6-5
CASMEGRLAGGETQYF
TGTGCCAGCATGGAGGGGAGGCTAGCGGGAGGAGAGACCCAGTACTTC
>TRBD1|few|TRBJ1-2|TRBV12-3/TRBV12-4
CASSLARGGYGYTF
TGTGCCAGCAGTTTAGCCAGGGGGGGCTATGGCTACACCTTC
>TRBD1|once|TRBJ2-1|TRBV2
CASRGTGEGHYNEQFF
TGTGCCAGCAGGGGGACAGGGGAGGGCCATTACAATGAGCAGTTCTTC
>NA|many|TRBJ2-1|TRBV7-8
CASSSRRGGIQGNEQFF
TGTGCCAGCAGCTCGAGAAGGGGGGGCATACAAGGCAATGAGCAGTTCTTC
>TRBD1|many|TRBJ1-6|TRBV7-2
CASSLASSGQGIYSPLHF
TGTGCCAGCAGCTTAGCCTCCTCGGGACAGGGGATATATTCACCCCTCCACTTT
>NA|few|TRBJ2-3|TRBV12-3/TRBV12-4
CASSFRLYPADTQYF
TGTGCCAGCAGTTTCAGGCTCTACCCCGCAGATACGCAGTATTTT
>NA|few|TRBJ2-5|TRBV27
CASSLSRRGGTTETQYF
TGTGCCAGCAGTTTATCGAGGCGCGGCGGTACGACGGAGACCCAGTACTTC
>NA|NA|TRBJ2-7|TRBV20-1
CSASRSEGYEQYF
TGCAGTGCTAGTAGATCCGAGGGCTACGAGCAGTACTTC
>NA|few|TRBJ1-3|TRBV7-9
CASTPTSGNTIYF
TGTGCCAGCACCCCAACCTCTGGAAACACCATATATTTT
>TRBD2|NA|TRBJ2-1|TRBV7-2
CACSLKLAGGPNEQFF
TGTGCCTGCAGCTTAAAACTAGCGGGAGGGCCCAATGAGCAGTTCTTC
>TRBD1|NA|TRBJ1-2|TRBV28
CASSFPGTGGPRYGYTF
TGTGCCAGCAGTTTTCCCGGGACAGGCGGGCCCAGATATGGCTACACCTTC
>TRBD1|NA|TRBJ2-7|TRBV4-1
CASKMWGDRGQEQYF
TGCGCCAGCAAGATGTGGGGAGACAGGGGGCAGGAGCAGTACTTC
>NA|NA|TRBJ1-3|TRBV7-6
CASSPGRGNSGNTIYF
TGTGCCAGCAGTCCAGGACGGGGAAACTCTGGAAACACCATATATTTT
>NA|NA|TRBJ2-7|TRBV12-3/TRBV12-4
CASRQGILYEQYF
TGTGCCAGCAGACAGGGAATTCTCTACGAGCAGTACTTC
>NA|many|TRBJ1-1|TRBV11-2
CASSLAGTPEAFF
TGTGCCAGCAGCTTAGCGGGGACCCCTGAAGCTTTCTTT
>NA|NA|TRBJ1-1|TRBV7-8
CASSLRRGQMNTEAFF
TGTGCCAGCAGCTTACGGAGGGGACAAATGAACACTGAAGCTTTCTTT
>NA|once|TRBJ2-1|TRBV7-8
CGSSQVSGTYYPNEQFF
TGTGGCAGCAGCCAGGTCTCCGGGACTTACTATCCCAATGAGCAGTTCTTC
>NA|NA|TRBJ2-7|TRBV6-6
CASTLRGTRQAHEQYF
TGTGCCAGCACCCTAAGGGGGACCAGACAGGCTCACGAGCAGTACTTC
>NA|few|TRBJ2-7|TRBV5-1
CASSLGQGRYEQYF
TGCGCCAGCAGCTTGGGTCAGGGACGCTACGAGCAGTACTTC
>NA|NA|TRBJ1-1|TRBV29-1
CSVDQPQGKLNTEAFF
TGCAGCGTTGACCAACCGCAGGGCAAATTGAACACTGAAGCTTTCTTT
>TRBD1|NA|TRBJ1-2|TRBV10-3
CAISVSRDREGYTF
TGTGCCATCAGTGTCTCACGGGACAGGGAAGGCTACACCTTC
>TRBD1|NA|TRBJ2-1|TRBV19
CASMGTGSGEQFF
TGTGCCAGTATGGGGACAGGGTCAGGTGAGCAGTTCTTC
>TRBD1|few|TRBJ1-1|TRBV7-2
CASTPYRGYTEAFF
TGTGCCAGCACCCCATACAGGGGGTATACTGAAGCTTTCTTT
>NA|NA|TRBJ2-3|TRBV20-1
CSLADSTDTQYF
TGCAGCTTAGCGGATAGCACAGATACGCAGTATTTT
>TRBD2|NA|TRBJ2-5|TRBV7-2
CASSMGGGSFQETQYF
TGTGCCAGCAGTATGGGGGGGGGATCCTTCCAAGAGACCCAGTACTTC
>NA|NA|TRBJ1-5|TRBV7-2
CASSGGWAGQPQHF
TGTGCCAGCAGTGGGGGGTGGGCAGGTCAGCCCCAGCATTTT
>TRBD1|NA|TRBJ1-1|TRBV7-2
CASTLDRGWDTKAFF
TGTGCCAGCACCCTGGACAGGGGATGGGACACTAAAGCTTTCTTT
>TRBD2|few|TRBJ2-1|TRBV11-2
CASSLRAGGDDEQFF
TGTGCCAGCAGCCTACGCGCGGGAGGGGATGATGAGCAGTTCTTC
>NA|NA|TRBJ1-1|TRBV7-9
CASRGSEEAFF
TGTGCCAGCAGGGGGTCAGAGGAAGCTTTCTTT
>NA|few|TRBJ2-1|TRBV4-1
CASSHPREGNEQFF
TGCGCCAGCAGCCATCCACGAGAGGGTAATGAGCAGTTCTTC
>TRBD2|few|TRBJ2-3|TRBV28
CASSPGLAGVRDTQYF
TGTGCCAGCAGTCCTGGACTAGCGGGGGTTCGAGATACGCAGTATTTT
>TRBD2|NA|TRBJ2-3|TRBV7-2
CASSPQFGGGADTQYF
TGTGCCAGCAGCCCCCAATTTGGCGGGGGAGCAGATACGCAGTATTTT
>NA|NA|TRBJ2-1|TRBV7-9
CVTDSQAGTTDRQFF
TGTGTCACGGACAGTCAAGCGGGTACTACCGACCGGCAGTTCTTC
>NA|few|TRBJ1-2|TRBV6-1
CASSEALFGDNYGYTF
TGTGCCAGCAGTGAAGCCCTTTTTGGGGACAACTATGGCTACACCTTC
>NA|few|TRBJ2-7|TRBV7-2
CASSFRGMATYEQYF
TGTGCCAGCAGCTTCCGGGGGATGGCCACCTACGAGCAGTACTTC
>NA|NA|TRBJ2-7|TRBV5-1
CASSGGHLYEQYF
TGCGCCAGCAGCGGGGGACACCTCTACGAGCAGTACTTC
>NA|NA|TRBJ1-5|TRBV15
CATSRVGGIRQPQHF
TGTGCCACCAGCAGAGTGGGGGGTATCCGTCAGCCCCAGCATTTT
>NA|once|TRBJ1-2|TRBV10-3
CATAELRVGGYGYTF
TGTGCCACTGCTGAGTTGCGGGTCGGCGGCTATGGCTACACCTTC
>TRBD2|few|TRBJ2-4|TRBV7-2
CASSLVAGDFQYF
TGTGCCAGCAGCTTAGTAGCGGGGGATTTTCAGTACTTC
>NA|NA|TRBJ1-5|TRBV12-3/TRBV12-4
CASRLTGIPNQPQHF
TGTGCCAGCAGACTGACAGGAATTCCTAATCAGCCCCAGCATTTT
>NA|few|TRBJ2-1|TRBV10-1
CANHKGDEQFF
TGCGCCAACCATAAGGGGGATGAGCAGTTCTTC
>NA|NA|TRBJ2-1|TRBV12-3/TRBV12-4
CASMRGNGQQFF
TGTGCCAGCATGCGGGGAAATGGACAGCAGTTCTTC
>TRBD1|few|TRBJ2-4|TRBV12-3/TRBV12-4
CASSADREAKNIQYF
TGTGCCAGCAGTGCAGACAGGGAGGCCAAAAACATTCAGTACTTC